What follows are 18 T cell receptor beta chains derived from one specimen sequenced in a study of human T cells and chemical hapten exposure. Sample time point: pre-sensitization, week 0. This sample's treatment: therapeutic diphenylcyclopropenone sensitization with weekly scalp DPC. TCRdb processed the RACE reads anew with MiXCR; each CDR3 protein has one entry. Among about 120,000 distinct CDR3 sequences listed, approximately 13% were seen once. The sample was whole blood, taken in connection with sensitization to the hapten diphenylcyclopropenone (DPC). Source of these receptors: a woman younger than 30 with alopecia areata. Some clones in this sample may be carry-over from other donors' samples.

This clonotype showed up many times. The V call is TRBV6-2 or TRBV6-3, the J call TRBJ2-1; TRBD2 is a possible D gene (5 bases). V lost 6 bases and J 5 bases, leaving 14 bases between the germline ends. Germline V gene data show CDR1 as MNHEY and CDR2 as SVGEGT. The length of the CDR3 is 14 residues. The CDR3 DNA reads TGTGCCAGCAGCTCCTGGACGGGAAACAATGAGCAGTTCTTC. Protein: CASSSWTGNNEQFF.

V and J are TRBV29-1 and TRBJ1-1; 9 bases agree with TRBD1. The CDR3 is 15 amino acids. Germline-derived CDR1 and CDR2 are SQVTM and ANQGSEA. With 4 bases clipped from V and 0 bases from J, the junction kept 6 bases outside the gene matches. The chain's CDR3 is CSVAGQGWMNTEAFF. DNA for the CDR3: TGCAGCGTTGCCGGACAGGGGTGGATGAACACTGAAGCTTTCTTT. Variable domain in full (rest from reference TRBV29-1 and TRBJ1-1): SAVISQKPSRDICQRGTSLTIQCQVDSQVTMMFWYRQQPGQSLTLIATANQGSEATYESGFVIDKFPISRPNLTFSTLTVSNMSPEDSSIYLCSVAGQGWMNTEAFFGQGTRLTVV.

This clonotype was counted at least ten times. CDR3 sequence: CASAGTPYQPQHF. In DNA form, the CDR3 reads TGTGCCAGCGCGGGGACCCCTTATCAGCCCCAGCATTTT. This chain links TRBV7-6 with TRBJ1-5, with a tentative D call TRBD1 (5 bases). CDR1 and CDR2 from the germline V gene are SGHVS and FNYEAQ. V dropped 8 bases and J dropped 5 bases, with 13 bases sitting between them. This CDR3 spans 13 amino acids.

This clonotype was picked up many times. The chain is built from TRBV12-3 or TRBV12-4 and TRBJ2-5; 9 bases map to TRBD2. CDR3 length: 15 residues. V was clipped by 3 bases and J by 2 bases; unmatched bases: 4. DNA for the CDR3: TGTGCCAGCAGTTTGGTAGCGGGGGAGCAAGAGACCCAGTACTTC. Translation: CASSLVAGEQETQYF.

In its sample, this clonotype was seen many times. The chain joins TRBV7-6 to TRBJ2-1; TRBD2 aligns across 7 bases. The CDR3 runs 14 residues. Germline CDR1 SGHVS, CDR2 FNYEAQ. J lost 9 bases, V lost 1 base, and 6 bases had no gene match. The CDR3 region is CASSLGTSKIEQFF. The CDR3 DNA is TGTGCCAGCAGCTTAGGGACTAGTAAGATTGAGCAGTTCTTC.

This clonotype was observed at least ten times. The chain uses TRBV28 and TRBJ1-5; D possibly corresponds to TRBD1 (6 bases). This CDR3 is 15 amino acids long. V dropped 3 bases and J dropped 4 bases, with 13 bases sitting between them. Germline V lookup: CDR1 MDHEN, CDR2 SYDVKM. The CDR3: CASSFRQEPNQPQHF. In nucleotides, the CDR3 is TGTGCCAGCAGTTTTCGACAGGAGCCAAATCAGCCCCAGCATTTT.

This clonotype has a count of ten or more. The chain uses TRBV6-1 and TRBJ2-6, with 8 bases identical to TRBD1. Germline trimming cut 4 bases from V and 0 bases from J; bases unmatched to any gene: 5. CDR1 MNHNS and CDR2 SASEGT come from the germline V gene. This CDR3 region has 17 residues. CDR3 amino acids: CASSAGQVYSGANVLTF. The CDR3 DNA reads TGTGCCAGCAGTGCGGGACAGGTCTACTCTGGGGCCAACGTCCTGACTTTC.

This clonotype turned up a few times. V usage is TRBV7-9 and J usage is TRBJ2-1; TRBD1 matches 8 bases. V dropped 5 bases and J dropped 15; count of bases not matched to a gene: 9. CDR3 length equals 12 residues. In germline, CDR1 is SEHNR, CDR2 FQNEAQ (reference sequence). The CDR3 reads CASSPLGQGRFF. Written as DNA, the CDR3 is TGTGCCAGCAGCCCCCTAGGACAGGGCCGGTTCTTC.

The gene calls are TRBV7-9 and TRBJ2-1; TRBD2 matches at 7 bases. Trimming took 4 bases from V and 3 from J; bases not matched to a gene: 6. Germline V gene data show CDR1 as SEHNR and CDR2 as FQNEAQ (reference sequence). This CDR3 region has 15 residues. In nucleotides, the CDR3 is TGTGCCAGCAGCTCTCTCCGCGGGGGCTACAATGAGCAGTTCTTC. This sequence encodes CASSSLRGGYNEQFF. The full variable domain, its missing parts supplied by reference TRBV7-9 and TRBJ2-1, is DTGVSQNPRHKITKRGQNVTFRCDPISEHNRLYWYRQTLGQGPEFLTYFQNEAQLEKSRLLSDRFSAERPKGSFSTLEIQRTEQGDSAMYLCASSSLRGGYNEQFFGPGTRLTVL.

The chain uses TRBV11-1 and TRBJ2-1; D may be TRBD1 (6 bases). The CDR3 is 17 amino acids. Trimming stripped 5 bases from V and 0 bases from J, with 17 bases between. Germline V gene data show CDR1 as SGHAT and CDR2 as FQDESV (reference sequence). This CDR3 reads CASSTLTGRSSYNEQFF. For the CDR3, the DNA is TGTGCCAGCAGCACACTGACAGGTCGGAGCTCCTACAATGAGCAGTTCTTC.

This clonotype was counted a few times. The chain is built from TRBV6-6 and TRBJ2-7; D is unresolved. The germline V gene has CDR1 MNHNY and CDR2 SVGAGI (reference sequence). Trimming took off 4 bases at V and 2 bases at J, with 15 bases between the two ends. CDR3 length: 15 residues. The CDR3 spells CASSLTIDDPYEQYF. The DNA of the CDR3 is TGTGCCAGCAGTTTAACCATCGACGATCCCTACGAGCAGTACTTC.

This clonotype occurred once. This chain links TRBV6-2 or TRBV6-3 with TRBJ2-3; a possible D gene is TRBD1 (6 bases). Germline V gives CDR1 MNHEY, CDR2 SVGEGT. The ends were cut back, 5 bases at V and 7 bases at J, with 16 bases in the middle. The CDR3 extends over 14 amino acids. Here the CDR3 reads CASSDRPATNTQYF. In nucleotides, the CDR3 is TGTGCCAGCAGTGACAGGCCTGCGACAAATACGCAGTATTTT.

This clonotype came up a few times. The chain recombines TRBV20-1 with TRBJ1-2; D is uncertain. This CDR3 spans 14 amino acids. V was shortened by 2 bases and J by 4 bases, with 14 bases between the two germline ends. The germline V gene encodes CDR1 DFQATT and CDR2 SNEGSKA (reference sequence). The chain's CDR3 is CSARWGRTGYGYTF. The DNA of the CDR3 is TGCAGTGCTAGATGGGGTAGGACCGGCTATGGCTACACCTTC.

The gene calls are TRBV27 and TRBJ1-3, with a weak D call TRBD1 (6 bases). The CDR3 covers 13 residues. Trimming shortened V by 2 bases and J by 6 bases, and 8 bases separated the two germline ends. CDR1 and CDR2 (germline): MNHEY, SMNVEV (reference sequence). CDR3 residues: CASSLTGTNTIYF. CDR3 DNA sequence: TGTGCCAGCAGTTTAACAGGGACAAACACCATATATTTT.

This clonotype was observed at least ten times. This chain uses TRBV6-2 or TRBV6-3 with TRBJ2-2; TRBD2 matches at 9 bases. CDR1 is MNHEY, CDR2 SVGEGT, per germline. V shed 8 bases and J 6 bases; nucleotides not matched to a gene: 10. The CDR3 length is 15 residues. Here the CDR3 reads CASHASGGMSGELFF. In DNA, the CDR3 is TGTGCCAGCCACGCGAGCGGGGGGATGTCCGGGGAGCTGTTTTTT.

This clonotype was picked up many times. The V call is TRBV20-1, the J call TRBJ1-1, with TRBD1 as a possible D gene (5 bases). This CDR3 has 13 amino acids. Germline CDR1 reads DFQATT; CDR2 reads SNEGSKA (reference sequence). The germline V and J ends were trimmed by 5 bases and 1 base, with 11 bases remaining between them. The DNA for the CDR3 is TGCAGTGCTCCACGACAGTCGAACACTGAAGCTTTCTTT. This gives the protein CSAPRQSNTEAFF.

This clonotype was found a few times. The CDR3, as DNA: TGTGCCAGCAGTCCTCGGGCCCCACAGGGGCGGACTGAAGCTTTCTTT. This translates into CASSPRAPQGRTEAFF. J is TRBJ1-1 and V is TRBV28, with 7 positions matching TRBD1. Germline V gene data show CDR1 as MDHEN and CDR2 as SYDVKM. Trimming at V came to 5 bases and at J to 5 bases, leaving 14 bases not matched to a gene. The CDR3 is 16 residues long.

This clonotype came up a few times. V gene TRBV6-6 combines with J gene TRBJ1-5; a weak D match, TRBD1 (6 bases). Germline lookup yields CDR1 MNHNY and CDR2 SVGAGI (reference sequence). V lost 6 bases, J lost 7 bases, and 16 bases lay in between. This CDR3 has 14 amino acids. The CDR3 is CASSLQGPGQPQHF. CDR3 bases: TGTGCCAGCAGCCTACAGGGACCAGGACAGCCCCAGCATTTT.